A single sample is the source of the 25 T cell receptor beta chains below, sequenced in a study of T cell changes during pregnancy in multiple sclerosis. Method: immunoSEQ multiplex PCR; TCRdb's copy keeps in-frame clones and lacks some. The repertoire holds over 30,000 clones, with 88% as singletons. Sequenced here: CD4+ T cells from peripheral blood mononuclear cells, sampled before pregnancy. These receptors came from a female donor with multiple sclerosis, enrolled in a pregnancy study.

This chain joins TRBV27 and TRBJ1-2, with 9 nucleotides matching TRBD1. The CDR3 loop spans 14 amino acids. Germline V lookup: CDR1 MNHEY, CDR2 SMNVEV (reference sequence). V dropped 6 bases and J dropped 1; count of bases not matched to a gene: 3. The CDR3 loop is CASSPGQGNYGYTF. The CDR3 DNA sequence: TGTGCCAGCAGCCCGGGACAGGGTAACTATGGCTACACCTTC.

V usage is TRBV9 and J usage is TRBJ1-1; D call uncertain. This CDR3 comprises 16 residues. Germline CDR1 SGDLS, CDR2 YYNGEE. Trimming took 0 bases from V and 1 from J, leaving 13 bases between them. Here the CDR3 reads CASSVGWSAGNTEAFF. As DNA, the CDR3 is TGTGCCAGCAGCGTAGGATGGTCGGCGGGGAACACTGAAGCTTTCTTT.

The CDR3 protein is CASSGRQGPYEQYF. The CDR3, as DNA: TGTGCCAGCAGTGGTAGACAGGGACCCTACGAGCAGTACTTC. V and J are TRBV6-1 and TRBJ2-7, with TRBD1 identical over 7 bases. Germline V gene sequence: CDR1 MNHNS, CDR2 SASEGT. The CDR3 runs 14 residues. V lost 4 bases to trimming and J lost 2 bases; unmatched junction nucleotides: 5.

V gene TRBV2 combines with J gene TRBJ2-7; 7 bases map to TRBD1. CDR3 length equals 12 residues. Germline V gives CDR1 SNHLY, CDR2 FYNNEI. Unmatched junction bases numbered 3, after V lost 5 bases and J lost 5 bases. CDR3 sequence reads: CASSMTGHEQYF. DNA of the CDR3: TGTGCCAGCAGTATGACAGGGCACGAGCAGTACTTC.

The rearrangement uses TRBV21-1 and TRBJ2-4; the table gives TRBD1 as D, unverified against the DNA. TRBV21-1 is shown as a pseudogene. The CDR3 extends over 19 amino acids. CDR3 protein: CASSKGRTQGAPAKNIQYF. The CDR3 bases are TGTGCCAGCAGCAAAGGAAGAACACAGGGGGCCCCCGCCAAAAACATTCAGTACTTC.

The rearrangement joins TRBV30 to TRBJ2-7, with a weak D call TRBD2 (5 bases). Trimming pared 5 bases from V and 0 bases from J, leaving 11 bases between. CDR3 length equals 13 residues. In germline, CDR1 is GTSNPN, CDR2 SVGIG (reference sequence). This chain's CDR3 is CAWGGRPSYEQYF. The CDR3, as DNA: TGTGCCTGGGGAGGCAGGCCCTCCTACGAGCAGTACTTC. Together with reference TRBV30 and TRBJ2-7, the CDR3 gives the full variable domain: SQTIHQWPATLVQPVGSPLSLECTVEGTSNPNLYWYRQAAGRGLQLLFYSVGIGQISSEVPQNLSASRPQDRQFILSSKKLLLSDSGFYLCAWGGRPSYEQYFGPGTRLTVT.

In this sample, this clone turned up a few times. CDR3 loop: CASSLAGLNNSPLHF. CDR3 DNA: TGTGCCAGCAGCTTGGCCGGGTTGAATAATTCACCCCTCCACTTT. The chain recombines TRBV5-6 with TRBJ1-6, with no clear D. The CDR3 totals 15 residues. The germline gives CDR1 SGHDT, CDR2 YYEEEE. The V end lost 0 bases, the J end lost 5 bases, and 9 bases lay between the germline ends.

CDR3 nucleotide sequence: TGTGCCAGCACCTCGCAGTGGGCGGGAGGCTGGGAGCCAGATACGCAGTATTTT. Translating it yields CASTSQWAGGWEPDTQYF. The chain recombines TRBV28 with TRBJ2-3; 8 bases are a match to TRBD2. J was trimmed by 4 bases and V by 7 bases; bases with no gene match: 19. The CDR3 is 18 amino acids. Looked up from germline, CDR1 is MDHEN and CDR2 is SYDVKM.

This clone appeared a single time. CDR3 sequence: CASSRSGLAGADTQYF. CDR3 DNA sequence: TGCGCCAGCAGCCGATCTGGACTAGCGGGGGCAGATACGCAGTATTTT. V usage is TRBV5-1 and J usage is TRBJ2-3; 13 bases line up with TRBD2. CDR1 is SGHRS, CDR2 YFSETQ, per germline. The V segment lost 4 bases and the J segment 4 bases; nucleotides outside the gene matches: 6. The CDR3 is 16 residues long.

This chain joins TRBV9 and TRBJ2-7, with a tentative D call TRBD1 (5 bases). The CDR3 loop spans 14 amino acids. The ends were cut back, 7 bases at V and 1 base at J, with 15 bases in the middle. CDR1 is SGDLS, CDR2 YYNGEE, per germline. Written as DNA, the CDR3 is TGTGCCAGCTCCAAGGGGCTGTCTTCCTACGAGCAGTACTTC. It is translated as CASSKGLSSYEQYF.

V gene TRBV2 combines with J gene TRBJ2-7, with 7 positions matching TRBD1. Germline-derived CDR1 and CDR2 are SNHLY and FYNNEI. V trimming: 6 bases; J trimming: 4 bases; junction bases outside the gene matches: 9. The CDR3 covers 14 residues. DNA of the CDR3: TGTGCCAGCAGGTCCCCGGGACAGCTGTACGAGCAGTACTTC. Translating it yields CASRSPGQLYEQYF.

This clone was seen only a few times. The chain employs TRBV19 and TRBJ2-7, with TRBD1 matching over 8 bases. CDR3 length: 12 residues. Germline CDR1 is LNHDA and CDR2 is SQIVND (reference sequence). V was pared by 9 bases and J by 5 bases, with 6 bases of the junction left unmatched. CDR3 protein: CARDSDRDEQYF. The CDR3 DNA is TGTGCCAGGGACTCGGACAGGGACGAGCAGTACTTC. Looking up the rest from reference TRBV19 and TRBJ2-7 gives the full variable domain: DGGITQSPKYLFRKEGQNVTLSCEQNLNHDAMYWYRQDPGQGLRLIYYSQIVNDFQKGDIAEGYSVSREKKESFPLTVTSAQKNPTAFYLCARDSDRDEQYFGPGTRLTVT.

This chain connects TRBV19 to TRBJ1-4; 7 bases map to TRBD1. Germline CDR1 LNHDA, CDR2 SQIVND (reference sequence). This CDR3 has 14 residues. With 8 bases clipped from V and 7 bases from J, the junction kept 10 bases outside the gene matches. The DNA for the CDR3 is TGTGCCAGTGGAACAGGGGACGGGAGTGAAAAACTGTTTTTT. Encoded protein: CASGTGDGSEKLFF.

This chain connects TRBV19 to TRBJ1-1; D gene unclear. Trimming stripped 3 bases from V and 1 base from J, with 9 bases between. This CDR3 spans 14 amino acids. Germline V gene data show CDR1 as LNHDA and CDR2 as SQIVND (reference sequence). CDR3: CASSIYAENTEAFF. The CDR3, as DNA: TGTGCCAGTAGTATCTACGCCGAGAACACTGAAGCTTTCTTT.

J is TRBJ2-5 and V is TRBV19, with D perhaps matching TRBD2 (5 bases). The germline CDR1 and CDR2 sequences are LNHDA and SQIVND (reference sequence). Trimming took off 5 bases at V and 5 bases at J, with 15 bases between the two ends. There are 14 residues in the CDR3. This CDR3 is CASSSSGGGETQYF. In nucleotides, the CDR3 is TGTGCCAGTAGTTCGTCAGGTGGCGGGGAGACCCAGTACTTC.

The chain is built from TRBV5-1 and TRBJ2-7, with 7 bases fitting TRBD2. CDR1 and CDR2 from the germline V gene are SGHRS and YFSETQ. After removal of 4 bases from V and 4 bases from J, the junction contained 14 bases not matched to a gene. This CDR3 spans 16 amino acids. CDR3 loop: CASSPLRGGSHYEQYF. CDR3 sequence (DNA): TGCGCCAGCAGCCCTCTCCGGGGAGGGTCCCATTACGAGCAGTACTTC.

The chain links TRBV28 to TRBJ1-1; D possibly corresponds to TRBD1 (6 bases). V shed 5 bases and J shed 4 bases, with 11 bases lying between them. The CDR3 has 13 amino acids. From germline, CDR1 is MDHEN and CDR2 SYDVKM. CDR3 sequence: CASSRQAITEAFF. Written as DNA, the CDR3 is TGTGCCAGCAGTCGACAGGCAATCACTGAAGCTTTCTTT.

J is TRBJ2-3 and V is TRBV7-2; 11 nucleotides match TRBD2. The CDR3 spans 17 residues. Germline V lookup: CDR1 SGHTA, CDR2 FQGNSA. V shed 2 bases and J 0 bases; nucleotides not matched to a gene: 4. CDR3 in DNA: TGTGCCAGCAGCTTACTGGGACTAGCGGAGAGCACAGATACGCAGTATTTT. It codes for CASSLLGLAESTDTQYF.

This clone was seen just once. The chain joins TRBV5-5 to TRBJ2-5; weak D call: TRBD1 (6 bases). CDR1 SGHKS and CDR2 YYEKEE come from the germline V gene (reference sequence). The V gene lost 5 bases and the J gene lost 2 bases, with 19 bases spanning the gap. The CDR3 extends over 16 amino acids. The CDR3 DNA reads as TGTGCCAGCAGTAGAACAGGGCGTGAAGGACAAGAGACCCAGTACTTC. Protein sequence: CASSRTGREGQETQYF.

This chain joins TRBV5-1 and TRBJ1-1; no firm D call. CDR1 and CDR2 (germline): SGHRS, YFSETQ. Trimming removed 2 bases from V and 3 bases from J, with 8 bases in between. This CDR3 has 13 residues. The DNA of the CDR3 is TGCGCCAGCAGCTTCGCGGGCCACACTGAAGCTTTCTTT. It translates to CASSFAGHTEAFF.

The chain recombines TRBV6-5 with TRBJ1-1; D uncertain. Trimming left V 5 bases short and J 1 base short, with 5 bases between. This CDR3 comprises 12 residues. CDR1 and CDR2 from the germline V gene are MNHEY and SVGAGI. CDR3 in amino acids: CASSGRNTEAFF. Written as DNA, the CDR3 is TGTGCCAGCAGTGGGAGGAACACTGAAGCTTTCTTT.

This chain connects TRBV4-3 to TRBJ2-4; TRBD1 matches 8 bases. CDR1 is LGHNA, CDR2 YSLEER, per germline. The CDR3 contains 17 residues. V shed 0 bases and J 6 bases; nucleotides not matched to a gene: 10. The chain's CDR3 is CASSQDWIGTGLNIQYF. The CDR3 DNA is TGCGCCAGCAGCCAAGATTGGATCGGGACAGGTCTAAACATTCAGTACTTC.

The CDR3 sequence: CASGRGSLTGELFF. The CDR3 nucleotides read TGTGCCAGCGGTCGCGGGAGTCTAACCGGGGAGCTGTTTTTT. This rearrangement joins TRBV6-5 to TRBJ2-2, with 7 bases fitting TRBD2. Germline trimming cut 8 bases from V and 5 bases from J; bases unmatched to any gene: 8. The CDR3 is made up of 14 amino acids. Germline V gene data show CDR1 as MNHEY and CDR2 as SVGAGI.

The V call is TRBV5-4, the J call TRBJ2-7; no reliable D call. Germline CDR1 SGHNT, CDR2 YYREEE (reference sequence). Between the trimmed V and J ends, which lost 0 bases and 4 bases, there was a span of 11 bases. The CDR3 totals 14 residues. CDR3 region: CASSLARYPYEQYF. CDR3 DNA: TGTGCCAGCAGCTTGGCCAGGTACCCATACGAGCAGTACTTC.

V usage is TRBV4-2 and J usage is TRBJ2-1; 8 nucleotides match TRBD2. The V and J ends lost 1 base and 9 bases, in that order; junction bases with no gene match: 5. Germline assignment: CDR1 LGHNA and CDR2 YNFKEQ. The CDR3 sequence is 14 residues long. CDR3 nucleotides: TGTGCCAGCAGCCAAGGAGAGCGGGAGATTGAGCAGTTCTTC. It is translated as CASSQGEREIEQFF.